The clone carrying this T cell receptor (beta chain) has a handful of counts. The data derive from a study of T cells after yellow fever vaccination. Via MiXCR, TCRdb re-called the 5' RACE reads, giving one row per CDR3 protein. The sample comprises about 550,000 distinct CDR3 sequences, about a fifth of which are singletons, and 14% rests with the top ten. Germline V gives CDR1 MNHEY, CDR2 SMNVEV (reference sequence). Trimming took 2 bases from V and 3 from J, leaving 12 bases between them. CDR3 size: 15 residues. This sequence was found in a man aged 30-40 years who received the YFV17D yellow fever vaccine. This specimen consisted of PBMCs, obtained 15 days after the yellow fever booster vaccination. This chain connects TRBV27 to TRBJ2-3; D is uncertain. In DNA form, the CDR3 reads TGTGCCAGCAGTTTAACCGGCGGAGAGACAGATACGCAGTATTTT. Translating gives CASSLTGGETDTQYF.